A selection of T cell receptor beta chains follows, all from one sample in a study of blood T cell repertoires in COVID-19. Libraries were prepared by immunoSEQ multiplex PCR; TCRdb keeps only in-frame clonotypes and omits some of them. The sample has some 200,000 clones; around 84% are singletons. Sequencing was carried out using peripheral blood. Every receptor here comes from a man aged 50 to 60 with active or convalescent COVID-19. The CDR3 runs from the conserved cysteine through the conserved F or W.

CDR3,J,V
CASRLDRVGNQPQHF,TRBJ1-5,TRBV2
CASSDYTEAFF,TRBJ1-1,TRBV2
CASSLFGSYNEQFF,TRBJ2-1,TRBV5-6
CASSPPQGLSGNTIYF,TRBJ1-3,TRBV18
CASSLAGQGPEKLFF,TRBJ1-4,TRBV28
CASSPTTGGYRELFF,TRBJ2-2,TRBV7-2
CSVTGTDATNEKLFF,TRBJ1-4,TRBV29-1
CASSQVLGGSNTEAFF,TRBJ1-1,TRBV3-1/TRBV3-2
CASRRGSGGTSTDTQYF,TRBJ2-3,TRBV9
CASSPRTGTSNTEAFF,TRBJ1-1,TRBV18
CASSRTDRAMNTEAFF,TRBJ1-1,TRBV18
CATRLRRDRRADTQYF,TRBJ2-3,TRBV24-1
CASSLSRGYGYTF,TRBJ1-2,TRBV28
CASRRVGGGLDEQFF,TRBJ2-1,TRBV2
CASSDFSAYGYTF,TRBJ1-2,TRBV12-3/TRBV12-4
CASSQVDRYYGYTF,TRBJ1-2,TRBV3-1/TRBV3-2
CASSSTLGVDYGYTF,TRBJ1-2,TRBV7-2
CASTSKGTSTDTQYF,TRBJ2-3,TRBV6-5
CASSELDGVANYGYTF,TRBJ1-2,TRBV6-1
CASSEGDTKGYEQYF,TRBJ2-7,TRBV10-1
CASRQNRRGSTDTQYF,TRBJ2-3,TRBV3-1/TRBV3-2
CASSPMAMNTEAFF,TRBJ1-1,TRBV18
CASSSGLAETFTDTQYF,TRBJ2-3,TRBV5-5
CASSSGGQNIQYF,TRBJ2-4,TRBV6-2/TRBV6-3
CASSEGTGSRGTDTQYF,TRBJ2-3,TRBV13
CASSIVGTSEETQYF,TRBJ2-5,TRBV5-1
CASSGRQGEDTQYF,TRBJ2-3,TRBV28
CASSEGRQGDTEAFF,TRBJ1-1,TRBV6-1
CASSYTPGTGYSPLHF,TRBJ1-6,TRBV7-2
CASSSGPYRVENEKLFF,TRBJ1-4,TRBV28
CASSQEGQGTGANVLTF,TRBJ2-6,TRBV4-3
CAISDPQVNYGYTF,TRBJ1-2,TRBV10-3
CASSLGQPNTEAFF,TRBJ1-1,TRBV5-1
CASSPLSGVGNQPQHF,TRBJ1-5,TRBV7-2
CATKLAGLYEQYF,TRBJ2-7,TRBV5-8
CASSITRGPYEQYF,TRBJ2-7,TRBV19
CASSPGQGTDTQYF,TRBJ2-3,TRBV5-4
CASSLQGAWEQYF,TRBJ2-7,TRBV7-8
CAIKRGLAGGPRTDTQYF,TRBJ2-3,TRBV2
CASSLQGLGYTF,TRBJ1-2,TRBV7-2
CAEGALGYGYTF,TRBJ1-2,TRBV28